This T cell receptor (beta chain) was identified during a study of shared clonotypes between healthy human individuals. The repertoire was sequenced with immunoSEQ multiplex PCR; TCRdb's copy has only in-frame clones and lacks some. This table has 200,000 to 250,000 clones, approximately 65% appearing once. The table lists this clone with many counts. This receptor was obtained from a man aged 30 to 45 in good health. The sample comprised memory CD4+ T cells sorted from blood. The subset: CD45RA-negative fraction.

The DNA for the CDR3 is TGCAGCGTTGAGCTAGCGGGAGTCTGGGATACGCAGTATTTT. Protein: CSVELAGVWDTQYF. The V and J genes are TRBV29-1 and TRBJ2-3; 10 bases agree with TRBD2. This CDR3 region has 14 residues. Unmatched junction bases numbered 6, after V lost 3 bases and J lost 6 bases. Germline CDR1 SQVTM, CDR2 ANQGSEA.